This T cell receptor (beta chain) emerged from a study of blood T cells in healthy people across ages. This clonotype was detected many times. Its antigen is unknown. Combining a sample-barcoded 5' primer with a J-beta primer mix, a second PCR ran for roughly 7 to 11 cycles. Via MiXCR, TCRdb re-called the 5' RACE reads, giving one row per CDR3 protein. In the table there are around 1,500,000 distinct CDR3 sequences, 28% of which are singletons. Every participating donor contributed roughly 9.6 milliliters of peripheral blood through a draw. Study-wide points: Older age coincided with a roughly linear decline in TCR beta diversity per million T cells. It was the long-lived donors that had more naive CD4+ cells and higher diversity than aged donors. Expanded clonotype shifts may have been confounded, as the donors had an unknown CMV status.

V lost 1 base and J 2 bases, leaving 11 bases between the germline ends. Germline CDR1 and CDR2: MNHNS and SASEGT. The CDR3 has 15 residues. The origin of this receptor is a woman younger than 45 in good health. The rearrangement links TRBV6-1 to TRBJ1-2; possibly TRBD1 for D (6 bases). Material for sequencing was blood. This CDR3 reads CASSEVGGENYGYTF. The CDR3 DNA reads as TGTGCCAGCAGTGAAGTTGGGGGCGAGAACTATGGCTACACCTTC.